This T cell receptor beta chain was sequenced in a study of CD8+ T cells in alopecia areata. Looking at the study overall: Tofacitinib therapy lasting 6 to 18 months was followed by 6 months off drug. Study outcomes and limitations: Mice gave a clearer picture of TCR sharing than patients did, possibly for HLA-related reasons.

Investigators isolated RNA and reverse transcribed it into cDNA to act as the sequencing template. Data came from immunoSEQ multiplex PCR; TCRdb stores just in-frame clones and leaves some out. Here the sample spans approximately 210,000 clones, around two fifths being singletons. The CDR3 extends over 17 amino acids. Per germline, CDR1 MNHEY and CDR2 SMNVEV (reference sequence). J lost 4 bases, V lost 5 bases, and 14 bases had no gene match. Only a few counts were recorded for this clone. Its antigen remains unidentified. The sample's treatment: oral pan-JAK inhibitor, 5-10 mg twice daily. The TCR comes from a human donor with alopecia areata. The sample in question was CD4+ T cells sorted from blood, obtained between weeks 36 and 40, from a patient treated with tofacitinib. This chain links TRBV27 with TRBJ2-3, with TRBD2 matching over 8 bases. The CDR3 loop reads CASSLPHLAGIPDTQYF. The CDR3 DNA reads TGTGCCAGCAGTCTACCTCATCTAGCGGGCATCCCAGATACGCAGTATTTT.